This TCR beta chain was obtained from a study of shared clonotypes between healthy human individuals. Overall study: Donors, aged 18 to 49, were a couple of women and three men.

Running of the assay took place at deep level. The authors split each subset's genomic DNA evenly across several immunoSEQ plates. This table comes from immunoSEQ multiplex PCR, and its TCRdb copy is limited to in-frame clones, with some not included. The table has roughly 2.1 million clones, approximately 94% seen once. It was CD45RO-negative cells, positively selected for CCR7, that made up naive CD8 cells, with terminally differentiated effector memory CD45RA+ cells excluded. Germline CDR1 reads MNHEY; CDR2 reads SMNVEV (reference sequence). This CDR3 has 15 amino acids. The V gene end was trimmed by 5 bases and the J gene end by 1 base; junction bases not matched to a gene: 3.

The chain combines TRBV27 with TRBJ1-2; 11 nucleotides line up with TRBD1. The sequencing sample was made of naive CD8+ T cells from PBMCs. The source of this sequence is a man aged 18 to 35 in good health. Some clones in this sample may be carry-over from other donors' samples. The CDR3 region is CASSRDRGINYGYTF. CDR3 nucleotides: TGTGCCAGCAGTCGGGACAGGGGGATTAACTATGGCTACACCTTC.